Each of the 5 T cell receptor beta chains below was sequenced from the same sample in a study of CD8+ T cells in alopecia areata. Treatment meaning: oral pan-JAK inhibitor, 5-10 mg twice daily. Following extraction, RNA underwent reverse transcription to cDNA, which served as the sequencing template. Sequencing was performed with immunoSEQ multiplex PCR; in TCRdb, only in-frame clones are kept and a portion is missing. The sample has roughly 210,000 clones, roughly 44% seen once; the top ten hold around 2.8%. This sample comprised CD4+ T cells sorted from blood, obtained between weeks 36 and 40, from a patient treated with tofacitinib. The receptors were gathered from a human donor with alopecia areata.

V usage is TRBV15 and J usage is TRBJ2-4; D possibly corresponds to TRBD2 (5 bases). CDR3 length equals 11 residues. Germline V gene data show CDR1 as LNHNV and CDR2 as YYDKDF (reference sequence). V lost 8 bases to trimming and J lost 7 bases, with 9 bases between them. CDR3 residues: CATSGSNIQYF. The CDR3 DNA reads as TGTGCCACCTCTGGGAGCAACATTCAGTACTTC.

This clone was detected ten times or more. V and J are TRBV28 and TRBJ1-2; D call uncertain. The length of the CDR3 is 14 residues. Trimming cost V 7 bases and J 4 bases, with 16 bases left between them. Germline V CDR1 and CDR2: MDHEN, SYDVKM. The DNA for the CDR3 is TGTGCCAGCACCCACCCGAGAAACAGCTATGGCTACACCTTC. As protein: CASTHPRNSYGYTF.

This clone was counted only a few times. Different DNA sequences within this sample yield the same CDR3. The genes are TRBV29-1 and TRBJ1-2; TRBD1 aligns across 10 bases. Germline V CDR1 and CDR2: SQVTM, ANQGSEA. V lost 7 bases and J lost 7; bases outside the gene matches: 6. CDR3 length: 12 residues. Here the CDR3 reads CSGGQGSGGYTF. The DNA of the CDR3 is TGCAGCGGGGGACAGGGGAGTGGTGGCTACACCTTC.

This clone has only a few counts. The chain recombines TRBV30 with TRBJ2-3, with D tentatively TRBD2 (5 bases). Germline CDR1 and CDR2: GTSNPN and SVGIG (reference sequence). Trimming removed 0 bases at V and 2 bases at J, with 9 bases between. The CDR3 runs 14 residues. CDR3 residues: CAWSVLVSTDTQYF. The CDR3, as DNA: TGTGCCTGGAGTGTACTAGTATCCACAGATACGCAGTATTTT.

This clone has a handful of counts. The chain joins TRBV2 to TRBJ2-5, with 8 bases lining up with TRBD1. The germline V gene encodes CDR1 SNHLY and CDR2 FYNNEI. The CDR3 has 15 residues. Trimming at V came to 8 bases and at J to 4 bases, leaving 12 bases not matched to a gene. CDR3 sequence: CASQPGTGRGETQYF. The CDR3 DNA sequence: TGTGCCAGCCAGCCTGGGACAGGCAGGGGAGAGACCCAGTACTTC.